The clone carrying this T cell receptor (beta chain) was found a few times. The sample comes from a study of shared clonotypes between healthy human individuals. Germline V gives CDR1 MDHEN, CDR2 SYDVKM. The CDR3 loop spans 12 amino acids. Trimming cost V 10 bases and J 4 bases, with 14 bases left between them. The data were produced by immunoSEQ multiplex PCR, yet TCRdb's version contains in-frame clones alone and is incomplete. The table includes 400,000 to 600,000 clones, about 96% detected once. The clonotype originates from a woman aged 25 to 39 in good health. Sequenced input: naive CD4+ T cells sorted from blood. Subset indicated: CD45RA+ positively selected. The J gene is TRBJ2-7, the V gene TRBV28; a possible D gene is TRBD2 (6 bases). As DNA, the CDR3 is TGTGCCACCGCGCTCGGGGGATACGAGCAGTACTTC. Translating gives CATALGGYEQYF.